This T cell receptor beta chain stems from a study of cytomegalovirus exposure and HLA in healthy donors. Across the study: Unique TCRs from HLA-typed donors, about 85 million of them, were held in an early data release.

The study, taken as a whole, reports: The study reported that TCR beta sequences accurately predicted HLA-A and HLA-B alleles in most subjects. Judged likely to be a sequencing artifact was a cluster of highly shared sequence variants.

V lost 1 base to trimming and J lost 3 bases, with 12 bases between them. Germline-derived CDR1 and CDR2 are SNHLY and FYNNEI. The CDR3 has 15 amino acids. Comments on this clone: Its antigen is as yet unknown.

The PCR had 60 Vbeta and 13 Jbeta primers. Some clones are missing from TCRdb's copy, which holds only in-frame ones; the method was immunoSEQ multiplex PCR. This table has around 200,000 clones, 70% to 90% appearing once. The origin of this receptor is a woman between 45 and 60 years old in good health and CMV-seronegative. Sequenced input: PBMCs. The chain uses TRBV2 and TRBJ2-5; D gene ambiguous. The CDR3 sequence: CASSEGFVNKETQYF. DNA of the CDR3: TGTGCCAGCAGTGAAGGGTTCGTAAACAAAGAGACCCAGTACTTC.